These T cell receptor beta chains were read from a single sample in a study of OX40 agonist ivuxolimab in advanced cancers. Profiled with immunoSEQ multiplex PCR; TCRdb holds only in-frame clones, not every one. The sample yields around 44,000 clones, 65% to 85% seen once. The material sequenced was CD4+ or CD8+ T cells sorted from blood, taken in a trial of the OX40 agonist ivuxolimab. The receptor set was obtained from an adult with an advanced solid tumor such as melanoma, head and neck, liver or kidney cancer. The CDR3 runs from the conserved cysteine through the conserved F or W. The D gene is left open where the match is weak. Clone size appears in some rows only: once, few, many, or a class for an expanded clone.

j_call clone_size d_call v_call cdr3_aa cdr3_nt
TRBJ1-4 . TRBD1 TRBV5-1 CASSLTPTGLTSDEKLFF TGCGCCAGCAGCTTGACCCCGACAGGGTTAACCTCGGATGAAAAACTGTTTTTT
TRBJ1-4 . TRBD1 TRBV7-9 CASSRTGGSEKLFF TGTGCCAGCAGCCGGACAGGGGGCAGTGAAAAACTGTTTTTT
TRBJ1-2 . TRBD1 TRBV6-5 CASTGQGRGYTF TGTGCCAGCACGGGACAGGGTCGAGGCTACACCTTC
TRBJ2-1 . . TRBV30 CAWGAYNEQFF TGTGCCTGGGGGGCGTACAATGAGCAGTTCTTC
TRBJ2-3 once . TRBV29-1 CSVAVGQSTDTQYF TGCAGCGTGGCCGTGGGGCAAAGCACAGATACGCAGTATTTT
TRBJ1-1 . . TRBV18 CASSPTQLAEAFF TGTGCCAGCTCACCGACACAGCTCGCTGAAGCTTTCTTT
TRBJ2-1 . . TRBV4-3 CASSQDRGLGDSYNEQFF TGCGCCAGCAGCCAAGATCGGGGCCTAGGGGACTCCTACAATGAGCAGTTCTTC
TRBJ2-3 . . TRBV9 CASSVVGRSTDTQYF TGTGCCAGCAGCGTAGTAGGGAGAAGCACAGATACGCAGTATTTT
TRBJ1-4 . . TRBV9 CASSVRTGEKLFF TGTGCCAGCAGCGTAAGGACGGGTGAAAAACTGTTTTTT
TRBJ2-3 . . TRBV28 CASSPGFWTDTQYF TGTGCCAGCAGTCCAGGTTTTTGGACAGATACGCAGTATTTT
TRBJ2-3 few . TRBV27 CASSPGRAPPRTDTQYF TGTGCCAGCAGTCCCGGAAGAGCCCCACCACGTACAGATACGCAGTATTTT
TRBJ2-1 . TRBD2 TRBV11-3 CASSRKPGLAGYNEQFF TGTGCCAGCTCACGGAAACCGGGACTAGCGGGATACAATGAGCAGTTCTTC
TRBJ2-7 . TRBD2 TRBV7-9 CASSAGGGRAPNEQYF TGTGCCAGCAGCGCCGGGGGCGGGAGGGCTCCCAACGAGCAGTACTTC
TRBJ2-5 . . TRBV6-6 CASRWPNQETQYF TGTGCCAGCAGGTGGCCCAACCAAGAGACCCAGTACTTC
TRBJ1-6 . . TRBV11-2 CASSAAKVSYNSPLHF TGTGCCAGCAGCGCGGCGAAAGTCTCCTATAATTCACCCCTCCACTTT
TRBJ2-1 . TRBD2 TRBV7-3 CASSLARGASGYNEQFF TGTGCCAGCAGCTTAGCGCGAGGCGCTAGCGGCTACAATGAGCAGTTCTTC
TRBJ2-1 . . TRBV2 CASFRTELDNEQFF TGTGCCAGCTTCCGAACCGAGCTCGACAATGAGCAGTTCTTC
TRBJ1-6 . TRBD1 TRBV30 CAWSLGQGRSPLHF TGTGCCTGGAGTTTGGGACAGGGTCGGTCACCCCTCCACTTT
TRBJ2-7 few . TRBV5-1 CASSLAGNEQYF TGCGCCAGCAGCTTGGCCGGAAACGAGCAGTACTTC
TRBJ2-3 few TRBD1 TRBV5-4 CASSGGTGAPDTQYF TGTGCCAGCAGCGGCGGGACAGGGGCTCCAGATACGCAGTATTTT
TRBJ2-7 . TRBD2 TRBV7-2 CASSLRSGGTSYEQYF TGTGCCAGCAGCTTACGTAGCGGGGGAACGTCCTACGAGCAGTACTTC
TRBJ2-1 few . TRBV28 CASALSYNEQFF TGTGCCAGCGCCCTTTCCTACAATGAGCAGTTCTTC
TRBJ1-1 few TRBD1 TRBV30 CAWSKRGQGYTEAFF TGTGCCTGGAGTAAGAGGGGACAGGGGTACACTGAAGCTTTCTTT
TRBJ2-1 . . TRBV2 CASSESRGDIGEQFF TGTGCCAGCAGTGAATCTAGAGGGGATATTGGTGAGCAGTTCTTC
TRBJ2-7 . . TRBV5-1 CASSLPLWGEQYF TGCGCCAGCAGCTTACCCCTATGGGGCGAGCAGTACTTC
TRBJ2-7 once TRBD1 TRBV6-5 CASRNRGYDDYEQYF TGTGCCAGCAGAAACAGGGGGTACGACGACTACGAGCAGTACTTC